The clone carrying this TCR beta chain was observed a handful of times. Its antigen is undetermined. The record originates from a study of T-cell memory formation after mild COVID-19. Study overall: The two donors had largely donor-specific TCR clusters.

5'RACE with constant-segment primers yielded barcoded, UMI-tagged TCR alpha and TCR beta cDNA libraries. Via MiXCR, TCRdb re-called the 5' RACE reads, giving one row per CDR3 protein. Here the sample spans some 130,000 distinct CDR3 sequences, around 6.3% being singletons. The CDR3 is 12 amino acids. CDR1 MNHNS and CDR2 SASEGT come from the germline V gene. The V end lost 0 bases, the J end lost 11 bases, and 7 bases lay between the germline ends. Overall study results and limits: There was no confirmation that second-wave clones peaking on day 37 were SARS-CoV-2 specific. Day 15 to 85 contracting clones showed balanced CD4/CD8; day 15 to 37 expanders favored CD4+.

The specimen was PBMCs or a T cell subset sorted from them (not recorded which). This sequence originates from an adult woman who had mild COVID-19 (a few samples of this study predate the infection). Cell type and time point are not known. The chain combines TRBV6-1 with TRBJ1-4; D gene unclear. In nucleotides, the CDR3 is TGTGCCAGCAGTGAAGCTGAGGAGAAACTGTTTTTT. As protein: CASSEAEEKLFF.